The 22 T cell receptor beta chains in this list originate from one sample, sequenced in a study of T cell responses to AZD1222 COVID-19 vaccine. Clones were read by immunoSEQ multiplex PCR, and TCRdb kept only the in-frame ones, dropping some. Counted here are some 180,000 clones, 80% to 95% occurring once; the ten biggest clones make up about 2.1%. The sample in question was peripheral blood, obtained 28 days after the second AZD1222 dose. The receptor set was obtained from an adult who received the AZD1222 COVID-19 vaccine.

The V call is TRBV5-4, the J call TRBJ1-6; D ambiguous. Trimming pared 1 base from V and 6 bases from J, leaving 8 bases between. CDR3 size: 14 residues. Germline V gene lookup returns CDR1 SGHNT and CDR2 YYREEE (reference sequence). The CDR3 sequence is CASSLTAFNSPLHF. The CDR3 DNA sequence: TGTGCCAGCAGCTTGACAGCGTTTAATTCACCCCTCCACTTT.

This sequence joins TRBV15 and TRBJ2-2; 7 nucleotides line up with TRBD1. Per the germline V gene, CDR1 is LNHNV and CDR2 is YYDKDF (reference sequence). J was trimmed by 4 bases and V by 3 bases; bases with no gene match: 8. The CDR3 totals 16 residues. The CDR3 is CATSRGDSQITGELFF. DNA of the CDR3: TGTGCCACCAGCAGGGGGGACAGCCAGATCACCGGGGAGCTGTTTTTT.

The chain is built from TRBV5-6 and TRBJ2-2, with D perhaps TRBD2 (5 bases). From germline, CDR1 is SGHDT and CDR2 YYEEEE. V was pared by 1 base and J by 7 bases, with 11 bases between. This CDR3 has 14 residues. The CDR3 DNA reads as TGTGCCAGCAGCTTGATTTTAGCGATCGGGGAGCTGTTTTTT. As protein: CASSLILAIGELFF.

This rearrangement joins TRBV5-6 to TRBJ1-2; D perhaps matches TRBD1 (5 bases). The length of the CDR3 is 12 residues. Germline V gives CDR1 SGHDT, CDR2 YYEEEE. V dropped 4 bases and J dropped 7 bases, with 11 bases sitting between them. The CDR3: CASSPGVTGYTF. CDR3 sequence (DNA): TGTGCCAGCAGCCCGGGGGTGACTGGCTACACCTTC.

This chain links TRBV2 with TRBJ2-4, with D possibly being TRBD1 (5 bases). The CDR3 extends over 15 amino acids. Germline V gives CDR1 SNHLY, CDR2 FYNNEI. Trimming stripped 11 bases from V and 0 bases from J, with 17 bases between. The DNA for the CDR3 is TGTGCCCTGTCTGGGGCGGAACTAGCCAAAAACATTCAGTACTTC. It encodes CALSGAELAKNIQYF.

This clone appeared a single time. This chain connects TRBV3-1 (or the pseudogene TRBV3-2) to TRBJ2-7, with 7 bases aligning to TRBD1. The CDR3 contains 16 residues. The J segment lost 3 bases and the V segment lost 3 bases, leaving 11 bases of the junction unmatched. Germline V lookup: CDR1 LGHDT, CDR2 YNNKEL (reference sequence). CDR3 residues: CASSQRTGILIYEQYF. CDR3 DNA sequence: TGTGCCAGCAGCCAGAGGACAGGAATCTTAATCTACGAGCAGTACTTC.

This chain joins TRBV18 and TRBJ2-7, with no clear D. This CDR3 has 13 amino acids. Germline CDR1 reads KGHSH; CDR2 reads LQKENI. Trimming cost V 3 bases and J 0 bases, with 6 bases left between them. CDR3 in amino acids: CASSPVLSYEQYF. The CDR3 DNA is TGTGCCAGCTCACCCGTGCTCTCCTACGAGCAGTACTTC.

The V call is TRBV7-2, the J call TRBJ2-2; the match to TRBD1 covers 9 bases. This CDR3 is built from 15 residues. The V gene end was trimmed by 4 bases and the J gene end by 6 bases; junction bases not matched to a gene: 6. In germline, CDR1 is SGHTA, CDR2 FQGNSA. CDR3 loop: CASSWSDRGAGELFF. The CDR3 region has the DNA TGTGCCAGCAGCTGGTCTGACAGGGGGGCCGGGGAGCTGTTTTTT.

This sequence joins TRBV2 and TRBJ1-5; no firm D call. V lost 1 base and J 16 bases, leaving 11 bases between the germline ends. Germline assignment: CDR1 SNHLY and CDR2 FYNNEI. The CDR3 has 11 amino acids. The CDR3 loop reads CASSEGALRHF. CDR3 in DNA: TGTGCCAGCAGTGAAGGGGCCCTTCGACATTTT.

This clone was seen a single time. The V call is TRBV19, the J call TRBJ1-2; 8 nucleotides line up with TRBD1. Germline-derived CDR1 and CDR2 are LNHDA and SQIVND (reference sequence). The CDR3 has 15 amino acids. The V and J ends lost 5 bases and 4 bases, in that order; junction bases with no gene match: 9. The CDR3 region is CASSPRDRNTYGYTF. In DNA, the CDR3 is TGTGCCAGTAGTCCCCGGGACAGGAACACCTATGGCTACACCTTC.

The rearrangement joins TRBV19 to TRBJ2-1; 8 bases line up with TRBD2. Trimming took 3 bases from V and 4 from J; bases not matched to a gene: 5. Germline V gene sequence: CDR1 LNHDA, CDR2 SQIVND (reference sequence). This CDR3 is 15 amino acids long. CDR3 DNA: TGTGCCAGTAGTATCGTGGCTAGCGGGTACAATGAGCAGTTCTTC. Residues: CASSIVASGYNEQFF.

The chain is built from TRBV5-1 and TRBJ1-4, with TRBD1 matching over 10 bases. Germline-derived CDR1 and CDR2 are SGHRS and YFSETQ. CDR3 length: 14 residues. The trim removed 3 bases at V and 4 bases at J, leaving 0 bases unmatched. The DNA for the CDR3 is TGCGCCAGCAGCTGGGACAGGGGTAATGAAAAACTGTTTTTT. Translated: CASSWDRGNEKLFF.

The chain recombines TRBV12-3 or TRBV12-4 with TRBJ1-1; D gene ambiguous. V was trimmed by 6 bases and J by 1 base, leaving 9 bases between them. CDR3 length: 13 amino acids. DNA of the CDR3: TGTGCCAGCAGAAGTCAGGAGAACACTGAAGCTTTCTTT. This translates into CASRSQENTEAFF.

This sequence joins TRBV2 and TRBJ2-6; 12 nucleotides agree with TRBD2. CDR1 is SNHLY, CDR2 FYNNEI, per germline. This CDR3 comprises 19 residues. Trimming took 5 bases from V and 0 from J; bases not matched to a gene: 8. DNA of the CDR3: TGTGCCAGCAGTTTATCCGGGACTAGCGGGCTCTCTGGGGCCAACGTCCTGACTTTC. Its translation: CASSLSGTSGLSGANVLTF.

The CDR3 sequence is CASRDDMGFVETQYF. The CDR3 region has the DNA TGCGCCAGCAGGGACGACATGGGTTTTGTAGAGACCCAGTACTTC. This chain joins TRBV5-1 and TRBJ2-5, with D unclear. Germline CDR1 reads SGHRS; CDR2 reads YFSETQ. The CDR3 loop spans 15 amino acids. V gave up 5 bases and J gave up 4 bases, with 18 bases separating them.

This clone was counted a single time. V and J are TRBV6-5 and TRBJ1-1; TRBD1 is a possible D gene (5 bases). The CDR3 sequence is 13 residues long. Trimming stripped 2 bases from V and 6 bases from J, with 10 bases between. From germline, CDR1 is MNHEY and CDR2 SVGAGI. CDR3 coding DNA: TGTGCCAGCAGTTACCCGGGACGCCCTGAAGCTTTCTTT. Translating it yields CASSYPGRPEAFF.

The DNA of the CDR3 is TGTGCCAGCAGCTCTCCGCTAGCGGACTCCTGGAAGGGGCAGTACTTC. Translating gives CASSSPLADSWKGQYF. This sequence joins TRBV7-2 and TRBJ2-7; TRBD2 aligns across 7 bases. The CDR3 has 16 residues. Germline CDR1 is SGHTA and CDR2 is FQGNSA. J lost 9 bases, V lost 4 bases, and 18 bases had no gene match.

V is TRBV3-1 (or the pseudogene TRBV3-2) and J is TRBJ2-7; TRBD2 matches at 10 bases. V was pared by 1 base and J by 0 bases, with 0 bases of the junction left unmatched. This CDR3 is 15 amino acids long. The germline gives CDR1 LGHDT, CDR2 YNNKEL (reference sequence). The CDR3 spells CASSQGLAGSYEQYF. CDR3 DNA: TGTGCCAGCAGCCAAGGACTAGCGGGCTCCTACGAGCAGTACTTC.

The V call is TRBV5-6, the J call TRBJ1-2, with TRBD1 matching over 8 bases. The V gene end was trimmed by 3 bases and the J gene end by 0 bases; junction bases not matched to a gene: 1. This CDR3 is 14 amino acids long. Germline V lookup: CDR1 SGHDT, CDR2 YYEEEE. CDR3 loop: CASSWGQANYGYTF. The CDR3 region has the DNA TGTGCCAGCAGCTGGGGACAGGCTAACTATGGCTACACCTTC.

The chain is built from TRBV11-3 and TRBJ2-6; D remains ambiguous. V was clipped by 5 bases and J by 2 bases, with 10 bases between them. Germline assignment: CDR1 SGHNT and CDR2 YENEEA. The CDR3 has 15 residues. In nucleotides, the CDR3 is TGTGCCAGCAGCAAAGGGTTGACTGGGGCCAACGTCCTGACTTTC. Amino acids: CASSKGLTGANVLTF.

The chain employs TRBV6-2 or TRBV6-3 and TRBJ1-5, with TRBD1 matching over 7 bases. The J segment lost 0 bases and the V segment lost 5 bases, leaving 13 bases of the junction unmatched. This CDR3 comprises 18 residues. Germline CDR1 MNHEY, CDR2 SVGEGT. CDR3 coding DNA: TGTGCCAGCAGTACGTCACAGGGGACACTTTATAGCAATCAGCCCCAGCATTTT. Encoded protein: CASSTSQGTLYSNQPQHF.

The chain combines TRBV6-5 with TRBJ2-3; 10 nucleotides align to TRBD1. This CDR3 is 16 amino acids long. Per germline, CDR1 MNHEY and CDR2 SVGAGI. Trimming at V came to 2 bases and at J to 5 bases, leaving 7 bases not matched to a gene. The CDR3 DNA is TGTGCCAGCAGTTACGACGGGACAGGGGACCTAGATACGCAGTATTTT. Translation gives CASSYDGTGDLDTQYF.